The 5 T cell receptor beta chains below come from one sample, sequenced in a study of blood T cell repertoires in COVID-19. Assay used: immunoSEQ multiplex PCR; TCRdb lists only in-frame clones, some missing. Found here are 87,000 or so clones, about 90% of them singletons; the top ten hold about 6.7%. What was sequenced was peripheral blood. Every receptor here comes from a man aged 18 to 29 with COVID-19, enrolled during active disease.

The J gene is TRBJ2-6, the V gene TRBV19; TRBD1 might be the D (6 bases). This CDR3 has 14 amino acids. V was clipped by 6 bases and J by 4 bases, with 10 bases between them. The germline gives CDR1 LNHDA, CDR2 SQIVND (reference sequence). This CDR3 is CASSTGTGANVLTF. The CDR3 DNA is TGTGCCAGTAGCACAGGGACCGGGGCCAACGTCCTGACTTTC.

This chain uses TRBV11-2 with TRBJ1-1; no definite D call. The CDR3 totals 14 residues. The germline gives CDR1 SGHAT, CDR2 FQNNGV. Trimming pared 3 bases from V and 0 bases from J, leaving 8 bases between. The CDR3 DNA sequence: TGTGCCAGCAGCTTTAATACACTGAACACTGAAGCTTTCTTT. Amino acids: CASSFNTLNTEAFF.

The CDR3 coding sequence is TGTGCCAGTAGCGTCGACCGGAGAAGGACTGAAGCTTTCTTT. Its translation: CASSVDRRRTEAFF. This chain links TRBV19 with TRBJ1-1; D unresolved. The CDR3 runs to 14 residues. CDR1 is LNHDA and CDR2 is SQIVND in the germline V gene (reference sequence). V lost 6 bases and J 5 bases, leaving 16 bases between the germline ends.

The rearrangement uses TRBV27 and TRBJ2-2; TRBD2 matches 11 bases. The CDR3 has 13 amino acids. After removal of 6 bases from V and 7 bases from J, the junction contained 1 base not matched to a gene. Per the germline V gene, CDR1 is MNHEY and CDR2 is SMNVEV (reference sequence). The CDR3, as DNA: TGTGCCAGCAGACTAGCGGGGGACGGGGAGCTGTTTTTT. Protein: CASRLAGDGELFF.

The V gene is TRBV28, the J gene TRBJ1-2, with D perhaps TRBD1 (6 bases). Deletions cut 7 bases from V and 8 bases from J, with 23 bases between. Per the germline V gene, CDR1 is MDHEN and CDR2 is SYDVKM. This CDR3 region has 15 residues. CDR3 DNA sequence: TGTGCCAGCACCCGCGCCATATACACAGGGAACGGCTACACCTTC. Amino acids: CASTRAIYTGNGYTF.